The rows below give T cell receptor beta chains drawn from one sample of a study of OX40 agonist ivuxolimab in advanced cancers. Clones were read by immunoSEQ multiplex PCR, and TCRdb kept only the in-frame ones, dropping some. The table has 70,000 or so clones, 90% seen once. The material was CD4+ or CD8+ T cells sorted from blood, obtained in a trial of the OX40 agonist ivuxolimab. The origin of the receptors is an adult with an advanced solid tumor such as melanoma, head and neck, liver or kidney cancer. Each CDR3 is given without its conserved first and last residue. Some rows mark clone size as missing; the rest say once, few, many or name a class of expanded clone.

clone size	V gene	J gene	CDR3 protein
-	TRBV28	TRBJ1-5	ASTRWGRDVHMGNQPQH
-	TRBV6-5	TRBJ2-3	ASSYLRGPTDTQY
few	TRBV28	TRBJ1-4	ASSFRDSTNEKLF
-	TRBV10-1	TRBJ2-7	ASSGGTTYEQY
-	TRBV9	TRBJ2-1	ASSSRLAGAVF
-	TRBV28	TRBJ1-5	ASSSMKGPNQPQH
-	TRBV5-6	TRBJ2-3	ASSLQGPDTQY
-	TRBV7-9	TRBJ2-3	ASSFETDTQY
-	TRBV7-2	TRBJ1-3	ASSLGWTGGTIY
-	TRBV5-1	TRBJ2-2	ASSRTGGDDTGELF
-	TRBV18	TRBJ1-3	ASSPPTVQGNTIY
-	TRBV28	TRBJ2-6	ASSFSRRTGSGANVLT
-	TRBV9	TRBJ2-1	ASSDPSGASGRQNNEQF
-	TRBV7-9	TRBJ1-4	ASSRRGPITTNEKLF
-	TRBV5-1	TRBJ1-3	ASSLAVDSQASGNTIY
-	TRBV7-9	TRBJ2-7	ASSIQGRSSYEQY
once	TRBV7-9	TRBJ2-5	ASSYSSIQETQY
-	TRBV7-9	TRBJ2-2	ASSLAGGYTGELF
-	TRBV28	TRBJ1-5	ASSFQLGRVGQPQH
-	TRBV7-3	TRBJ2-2	ASSLTSPGELF
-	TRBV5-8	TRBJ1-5	ASSIHQPQH
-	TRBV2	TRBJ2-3	ASSGTGGLDTQY
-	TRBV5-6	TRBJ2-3	ASSPRTDRSTDTQY
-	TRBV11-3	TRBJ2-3	ASSRGELSDTQY
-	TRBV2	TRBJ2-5	ASSAREETQY
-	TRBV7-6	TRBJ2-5	ASSLGQETQY
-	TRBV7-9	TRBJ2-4	ASSSRQEINIQY
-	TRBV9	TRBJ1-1	ASRAGGAMNTEAF
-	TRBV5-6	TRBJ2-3	ASSNDLSSTDTQY
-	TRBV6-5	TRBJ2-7	ASSSPTYEQY
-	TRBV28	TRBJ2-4	ASRGWASTENIQY
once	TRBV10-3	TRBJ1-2	AISESQGLHGYT
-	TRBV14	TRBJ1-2	ASSRLRGWYGYT
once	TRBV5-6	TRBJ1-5	ASSLSAGQPQH
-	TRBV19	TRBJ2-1	ASSPSGATRFHEQF
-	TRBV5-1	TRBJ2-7	ASSAKAASSYEQY
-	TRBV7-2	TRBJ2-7	ASSLGADEQY
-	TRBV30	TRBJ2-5	AWSERLQETQY
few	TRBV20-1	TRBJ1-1	SAREGTVAF
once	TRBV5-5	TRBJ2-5	ASTLRETQY
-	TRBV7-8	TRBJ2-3	ASSLWGTYTDTQY
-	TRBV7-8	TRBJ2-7	ASSLGVNRGYGEQY
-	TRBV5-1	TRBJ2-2	ASSLQAGENTGELF
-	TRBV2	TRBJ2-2	ASSNGLAGANTGELF
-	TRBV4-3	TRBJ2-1	ASSQGGRGSSYNEQF
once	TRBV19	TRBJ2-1	ASKGLVGRWGGVGSYNEQF
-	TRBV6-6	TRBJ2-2	ASSYSPQGVAGELF
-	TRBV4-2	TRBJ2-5	ASSQDSAGTQY
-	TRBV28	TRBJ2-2	ASTAWTGLGTGELF
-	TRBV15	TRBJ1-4	ATSREAGGWEKLF
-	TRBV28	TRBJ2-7	ASSLDTGHSYEQY
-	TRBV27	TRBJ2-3	ASSYRSGITDTQY
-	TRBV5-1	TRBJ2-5	ASSLAGTGGETQY
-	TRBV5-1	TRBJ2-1	ASRTSGTSGRNEQF
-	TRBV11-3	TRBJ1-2	ASSQHLGAGSYGYT
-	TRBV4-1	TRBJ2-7	ASSRMSGTGNEQY
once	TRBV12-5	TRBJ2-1	ASGLAQVAGEQF
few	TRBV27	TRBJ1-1	ASSSVGRMNTEAF